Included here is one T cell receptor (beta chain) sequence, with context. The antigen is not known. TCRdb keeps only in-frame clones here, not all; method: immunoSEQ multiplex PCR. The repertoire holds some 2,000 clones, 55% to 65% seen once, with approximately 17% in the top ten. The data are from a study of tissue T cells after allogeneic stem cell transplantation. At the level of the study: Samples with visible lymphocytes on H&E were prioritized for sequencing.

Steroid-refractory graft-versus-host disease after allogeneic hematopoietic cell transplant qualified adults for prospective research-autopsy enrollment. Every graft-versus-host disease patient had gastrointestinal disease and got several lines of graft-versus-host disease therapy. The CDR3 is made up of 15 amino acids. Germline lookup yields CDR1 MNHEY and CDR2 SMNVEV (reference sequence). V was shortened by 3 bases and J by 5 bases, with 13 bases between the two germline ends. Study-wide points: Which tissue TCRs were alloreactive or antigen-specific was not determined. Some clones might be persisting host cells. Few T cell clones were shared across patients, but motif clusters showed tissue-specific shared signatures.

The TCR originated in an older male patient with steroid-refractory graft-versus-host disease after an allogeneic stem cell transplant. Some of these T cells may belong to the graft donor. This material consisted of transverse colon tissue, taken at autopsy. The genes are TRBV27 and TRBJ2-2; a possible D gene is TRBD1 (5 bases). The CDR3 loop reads CASSFKPQGTGELFF. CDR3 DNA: TGTGCCAGCAGTTTCAAACCGCAGGGAACCGGGGAGCTGTTTTTT.